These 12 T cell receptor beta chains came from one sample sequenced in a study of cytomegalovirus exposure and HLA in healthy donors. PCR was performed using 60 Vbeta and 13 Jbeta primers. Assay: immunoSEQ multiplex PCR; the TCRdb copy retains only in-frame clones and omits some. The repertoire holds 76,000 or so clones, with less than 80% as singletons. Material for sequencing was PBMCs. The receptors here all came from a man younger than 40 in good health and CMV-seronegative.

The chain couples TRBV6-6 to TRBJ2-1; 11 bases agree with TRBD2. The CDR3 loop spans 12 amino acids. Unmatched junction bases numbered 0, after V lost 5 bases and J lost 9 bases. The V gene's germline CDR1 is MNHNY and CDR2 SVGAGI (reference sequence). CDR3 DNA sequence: TGTGCCAGCAGTACTAGCGGGAGTGAGCAGTTCTTC. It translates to CASSTSGSEQFF.

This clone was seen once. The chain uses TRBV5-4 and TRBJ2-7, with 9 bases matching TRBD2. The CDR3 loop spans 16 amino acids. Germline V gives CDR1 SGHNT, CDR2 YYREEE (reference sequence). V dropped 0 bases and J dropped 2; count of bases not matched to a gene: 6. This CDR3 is CASSLVATSGTYEQYF. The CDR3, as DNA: TGTGCCAGCAGCTTGGTTGCGACTAGCGGCACCTACGAGCAGTACTTC.

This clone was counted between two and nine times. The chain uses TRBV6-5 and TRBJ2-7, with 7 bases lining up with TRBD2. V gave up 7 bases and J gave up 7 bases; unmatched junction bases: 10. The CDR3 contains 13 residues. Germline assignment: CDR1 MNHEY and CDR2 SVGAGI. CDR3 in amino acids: CASKMGEGWEQYF. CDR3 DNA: TGTGCCAGCAAGATGGGGGAGGGCTGGGAGCAGTACTTC.

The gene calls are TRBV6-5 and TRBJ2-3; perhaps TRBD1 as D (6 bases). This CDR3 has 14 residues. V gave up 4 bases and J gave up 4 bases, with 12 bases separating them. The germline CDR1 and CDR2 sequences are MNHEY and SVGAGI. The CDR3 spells CASSFQGFADTQYF. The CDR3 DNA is TGTGCCAGCAGTTTTCAGGGGTTCGCAGATACGCAGTATTTT.

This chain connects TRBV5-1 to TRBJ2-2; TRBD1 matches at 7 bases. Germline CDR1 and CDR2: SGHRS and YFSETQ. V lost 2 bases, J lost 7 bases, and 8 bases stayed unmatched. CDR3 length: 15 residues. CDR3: CASSFSGQYIGELFF. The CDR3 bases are TGCGCCAGCAGCTTTTCGGGACAGTATATCGGGGAGCTGTTTTTT.

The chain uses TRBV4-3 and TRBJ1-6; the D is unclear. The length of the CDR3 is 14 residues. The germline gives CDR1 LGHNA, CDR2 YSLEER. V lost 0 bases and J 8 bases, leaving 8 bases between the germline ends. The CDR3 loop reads CASSQDSDDSPLHF. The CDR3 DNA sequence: TGCGCCAGCAGCCAAGATTCAGATGATTCACCCCTCCACTTT.

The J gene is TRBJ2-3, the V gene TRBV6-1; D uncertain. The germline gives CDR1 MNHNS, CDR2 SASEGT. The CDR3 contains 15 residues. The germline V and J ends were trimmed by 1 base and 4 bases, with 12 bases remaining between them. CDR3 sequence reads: CASSEDMGVPDTQYF. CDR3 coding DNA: TGTGCCAGCAGTGAAGATATGGGCGTACCAGATACGCAGTATTTT.

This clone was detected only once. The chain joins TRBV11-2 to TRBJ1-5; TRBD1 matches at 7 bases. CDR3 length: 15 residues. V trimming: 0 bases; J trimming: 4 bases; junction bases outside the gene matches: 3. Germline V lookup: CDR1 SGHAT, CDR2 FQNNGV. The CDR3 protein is CASSLESGGNQPQHF. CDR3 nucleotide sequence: TGTGCCAGCAGCTTAGAATCAGGGGGGAATCAGCCCCAGCATTTT. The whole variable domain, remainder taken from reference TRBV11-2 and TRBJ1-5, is EAGVAQSPRYKIIEKRQSVAFWCNPISGHATLYWYQQILGQGPKLLIQFQNNGVVDDSQLPKDRFSAERLKGVDSTLKIQPAKLEDSAVYLCASSLESGGNQPQHFGDGTRLSIL.

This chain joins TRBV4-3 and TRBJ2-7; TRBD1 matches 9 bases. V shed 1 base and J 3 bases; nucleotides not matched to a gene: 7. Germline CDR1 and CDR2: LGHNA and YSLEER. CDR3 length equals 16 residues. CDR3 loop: CASSQGTGGADYEQYF. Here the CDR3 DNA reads TGCGCCAGCAGCCAAGGAACAGGGGGCGCAGACTACGAGCAGTACTTC.

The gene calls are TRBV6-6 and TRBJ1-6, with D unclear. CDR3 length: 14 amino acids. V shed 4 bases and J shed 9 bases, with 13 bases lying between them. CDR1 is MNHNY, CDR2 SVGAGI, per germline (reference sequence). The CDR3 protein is CASSLEALLSPLHF. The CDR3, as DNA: TGTGCCAGCAGTTTAGAAGCTCTACTTTCACCCCTCCACTTT.

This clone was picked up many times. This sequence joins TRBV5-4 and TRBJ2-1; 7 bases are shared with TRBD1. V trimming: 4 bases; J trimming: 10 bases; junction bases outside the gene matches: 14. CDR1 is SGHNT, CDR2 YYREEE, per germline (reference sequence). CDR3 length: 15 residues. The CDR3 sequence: CASSQTGFLSGEQFF. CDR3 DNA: TGTGCCAGCAGCCAGACAGGGTTCCTATCGGGGGAGCAGTTCTTC.

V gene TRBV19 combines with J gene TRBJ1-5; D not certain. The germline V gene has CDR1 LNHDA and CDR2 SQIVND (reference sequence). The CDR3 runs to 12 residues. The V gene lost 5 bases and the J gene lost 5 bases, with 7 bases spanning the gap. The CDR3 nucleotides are TGTGCCAGTAGTGTACGGGATCAGCCCCAGCATTTT. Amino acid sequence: CASSVRDQPQHF. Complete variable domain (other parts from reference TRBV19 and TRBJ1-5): DGGITQSPKYLFRKEGQNVTLSCEQNLNHDAMYWYRQDPGQGLRLIYYSQIVNDFQKGDIAEGYSVSREKKESFPLTVTSAQKNPTAFYLCASSVRDQPQHFGDGTRLSIL.